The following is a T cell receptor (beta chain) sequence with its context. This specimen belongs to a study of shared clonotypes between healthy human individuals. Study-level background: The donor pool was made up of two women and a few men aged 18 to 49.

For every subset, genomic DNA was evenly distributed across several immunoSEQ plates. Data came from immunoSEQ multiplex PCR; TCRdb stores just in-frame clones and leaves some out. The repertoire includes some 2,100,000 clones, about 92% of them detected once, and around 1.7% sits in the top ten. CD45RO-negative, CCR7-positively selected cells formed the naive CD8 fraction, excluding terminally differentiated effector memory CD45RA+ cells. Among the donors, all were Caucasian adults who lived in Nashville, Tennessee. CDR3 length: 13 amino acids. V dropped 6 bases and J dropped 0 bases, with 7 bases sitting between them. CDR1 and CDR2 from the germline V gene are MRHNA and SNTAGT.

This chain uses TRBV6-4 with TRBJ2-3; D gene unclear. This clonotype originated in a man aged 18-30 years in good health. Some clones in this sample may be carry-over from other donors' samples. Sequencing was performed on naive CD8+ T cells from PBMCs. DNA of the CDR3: TGTGCCAGCAGGATGGACAGCACAGATACGCAGTATTTT. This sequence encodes CASRMDSTDTQYF.